The 7 T cell receptor beta chains in this list originate from one sample, sequenced in a study of shared clonotypes between healthy human individuals. This table comes from immunoSEQ multiplex PCR, and its TCRdb copy is limited to in-frame clones, with some not included. In the table there are around 720,000 clones, roughly 73% of which are singletons. Input material: memory CD4+ T cells sorted from blood. Subset: CD45RA-negative fraction. These receptors all come from a woman in her twenties or thirties in good health.

The rearrangement uses TRBV4-1 and TRBJ2-2; 7 bases align to TRBD1. The CDR3 has 15 residues. Germline V lookup: CDR1 MGHRA, CDR2 YSYEKL. Germline trimming cut 3 bases from V and 9 bases from J; bases unmatched to any gene: 10. CDR3 in DNA: TGCGCCAGCAGCCATCGATTACAGGGGTACCGGGAGCTGTTTTTT. Amino acid sequence: CASSHRLQGYRELFF.

This clone was seen more than once but under ten times. The rearrangement joins TRBV28 to TRBJ2-3; D not certain. V lost 5 bases and J lost 2, with 5 bases in between. This CDR3 is built from 12 residues. Germline V gene lookup returns CDR1 MDHEN and CDR2 SYDVKM. The CDR3 is CASSQATDTQYF. CDR3 in DNA: TGTGCCAGCAGTCAGGCCACAGATACGCAGTATTTT.

DNA for the CDR3: TGTGCCAGTTTCCGGGGAAACACCATATATTTT. It codes for CASFRGNTIYF. This chain connects TRBV30 to TRBJ1-3; D remains ambiguous. This CDR3 region has 11 residues. Germline loops: CDR1 GTSNPN, CDR2 SVGIG (reference sequence). V was cut by 8 bases and J by 4 bases, with 9 bases left in between.

Ten or more counts support this clone. The V call is TRBV7-2, the J call TRBJ2-7, with TRBD2 as a possible D gene (6 bases). Looked up from germline, CDR1 is SGHTA and CDR2 is FQGNSA. Trimming removed 5 bases at V and 2 bases at J, with 16 bases between. The CDR3 loop spans 15 amino acids. In DNA form, the CDR3 reads TGTGCCAGCAGCATTCAAGGAGGGGAAACCTACGAGCAGTACTTC. Its protein is CASSIQGGETYEQYF.

This clone has only a few counts. The chain employs TRBV6-1 and TRBJ2-3, with D tentatively TRBD2 (6 bases). This CDR3 region has 16 residues. V was trimmed by 3 bases and J by 0 bases, leaving 13 bases between them. Germline values: CDR1 MNHNS, CDR2 SASEGT. Here the CDR3 DNA reads TGTGCCAGCAGTGATTGGTCGGGAGCTAGCACAGATACGCAGTATTTT. Amino acids: CASSDWSGASTDTQYF.

This clone was counted between two and nine times. The J gene is TRBJ1-5, the V gene TRBV15; perhaps TRBD1 as D (5 bases). V shed 3 bases and J shed 3 bases, with 15 bases lying between them. This CDR3 is 16 amino acids long. Germline assignment: CDR1 LNHNV and CDR2 YYDKDF (reference sequence). DNA of the CDR3: TGTGCCACCAGCAGGGACCCCTGGGGGGTCAATCAGCCCCAGCATTTT. Encoded protein: CATSRDPWGVNQPQHF.

A single count supports this clone. The J gene is TRBJ1-5, the V gene TRBV28; no clear D gene. The CDR3 covers 13 residues. V was clipped by 1 base and J by 6 bases, with 7 bases between them. Germline V gene sequence: CDR1 MDHEN, CDR2 SYDVKM. The chain's CDR3 is CASSLFNSQPQHF. The CDR3 DNA sequence: TGTGCCAGCAGTTTATTCAATTCTCAGCCCCAGCATTTT.